The 6 T cell receptor beta chains given below trace back to one sample, sequenced in a study of post-analysis software for immune sequencing data. Each TCR beta cDNA library carried unique molecular identifiers. TCRdb used MiXCR to reprocess the PCR reads, holding one entry per CDR3 protein. Of approximately 350,000 distinct CDR3 sequences in the sample, 30% to 45% were seen once. Study-wide points: Roughly 5 TRBV segments (TRBV5-6, TRBV5-1 and TRBV20-1 among them) occurred more frequently in patients than in controls.

Antigens of these TCRs are unknown. Input material: blood. The source is a girl aged 5-17 years with multiple sclerosis.

This rearrangement joins TRBV12-3 or TRBV12-4 to TRBJ2-2, with 7 positions matching TRBD1. This CDR3 region has 13 residues. V shed 4 bases and J 4 bases; nucleotides not matched to a gene: 0. CDR3 residues: CASSSGGTGELFF. DNA of the CDR3: TGTGCCAGCAGTTCAGGGGGCACCGGGGAGCTGTTTTTT.

This clonotype showed up just a few times. The rearrangement links TRBV5-1 to TRBJ2-6, with D unclear. The germline V gene has CDR1 SGHRS and CDR2 YFSETQ. V was cut by 4 bases and J by 0 bases, with 11 bases left in between. The CDR3 sequence is 16 residues long. CDR3 DNA: TGCGCCAGCAGCCCCCTGGACGGCTCTGGGGCCAACGTCCTGACTTTC. It yields the protein CASSPLDGSGANVLTF.

CDR3 DNA sequence: TGCGCCAGCAGCCAAGGAGGGCAGACGAGGGTCAATGAGCAGTTCTTC. The encoded protein is CASSQGGQTRVNEQFF. V usage is TRBV4-1 and J usage is TRBJ2-1; D possibly corresponds to TRBD2 (5 bases). The germline gives CDR1 MGHRA, CDR2 YSYEKL. The CDR3 loop spans 16 amino acids. The V gene lost 1 base and the J gene lost 6 bases, with 16 bases spanning the gap.

This clonotype was seen only a few times. This sequence joins TRBV7-9 and TRBJ2-7, with 12 bases fitting TRBD1. J gave up 4 bases and V 6 bases, and 10 bases lay outside the gene matches. This CDR3 comprises 16 residues. From germline, CDR1 is SEHNR and CDR2 FQNEAQ (reference sequence). CDR3 protein: CASSSRDRGHRYEQYF. Written as DNA, the CDR3 is TGTGCCAGCAGTTCCCGGGACAGGGGGCATAGGTACGAGCAGTACTTC.

The chain combines TRBV20-1 with TRBJ2-2, with 7 positions matching TRBD1. Trimming took 3 bases from V and 2 from J; bases not matched to a gene: 3. From germline, CDR1 is DFQATT and CDR2 SNEGSKA (reference sequence). CDR3 length equals 14 residues. CDR3 loop: CSASLGGNTGELFF. Here the CDR3 DNA reads TGCAGTGCTAGTCTAGGGGGCAACACCGGGGAGCTGTTTTTT.

V gene TRBV15 combines with J gene TRBJ2-5, with 7 bases fitting TRBD1. J gave up 8 bases and V 5 bases, and 5 bases lay outside the gene matches. The CDR3 spans 12 residues. Germline V lookup: CDR1 LNHNV, CDR2 YYDKDF (reference sequence). For the CDR3, the DNA is TGTGCCACCAGCCCAGGGGGTTACACCCAGTACTTC. This sequence encodes CATSPGGYTQYF.